This T cell receptor beta chain is drawn from a study of OX40 agonist ivuxolimab in advanced cancers. Profiling relied on immunoSEQ multiplex PCR, and the TCRdb table lists in-frame clones only, not all of them. The repertoire has about 80,000 clones, around 94% of them found once; the top ten carry 4.8%. Trimming removed 5 bases from V and 5 bases from J, with 15 bases in between. The CDR3 is made up of 15 amino acids. Germline CDR1 SGHNT, CDR2 YENEEA. The sequence was obtained from an adult with an advanced solid tumor such as melanoma, head and neck, liver or kidney cancer. The gene calls are TRBV11-3 and TRBJ1-4; D might be TRBD1 (5 bases). This sample comprised CD4+ or CD8+ T cells sorted from blood, obtained in a trial of the OX40 agonist ivuxolimab. CDR3: CASSVQDKPNEKLFF. DNA for the CDR3: TGTGCCAGCAGCGTCCAGGACAAACCAAATGAAAAACTGTTTTTT.